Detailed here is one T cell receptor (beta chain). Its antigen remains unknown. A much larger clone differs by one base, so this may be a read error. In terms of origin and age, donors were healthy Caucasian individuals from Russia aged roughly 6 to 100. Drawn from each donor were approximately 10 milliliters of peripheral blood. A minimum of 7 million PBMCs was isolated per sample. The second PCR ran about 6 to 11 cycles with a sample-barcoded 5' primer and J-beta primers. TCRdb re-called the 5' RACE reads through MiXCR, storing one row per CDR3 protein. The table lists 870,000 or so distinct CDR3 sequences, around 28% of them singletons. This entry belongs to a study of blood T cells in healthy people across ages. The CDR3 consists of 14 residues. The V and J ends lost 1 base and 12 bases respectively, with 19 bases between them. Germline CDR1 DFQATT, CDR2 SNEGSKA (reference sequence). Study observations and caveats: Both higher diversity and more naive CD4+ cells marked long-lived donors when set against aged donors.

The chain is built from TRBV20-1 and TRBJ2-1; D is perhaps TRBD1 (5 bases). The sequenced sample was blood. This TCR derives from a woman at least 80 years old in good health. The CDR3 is CSARGPGSGHGQFF. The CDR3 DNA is TGCAGTGCTAGAGGCCCAGGGTCCGGGCATGGGCAGTTCTTC.